This T cell receptor (beta chain) derives from a study of vaccination effects on CD4 cells after COVID-19 (dated by TCRdb to between 2021 and 2024). A note on the overall study: The ViraFEST assay stimulated PBMC with viral peptide pools and then used TCR sequencing to identify antigen-specific CD4+ T cell clonotypes by expansion. Each well held 1.5 million to 2 million PBMC cultured in IMDM containing around 5% human AB serum, around 9.3 IU/ml IL-2 and gentamicin, along with about 9.5 ug/ml peptides. The Oncomine TCR Beta short-read assay on an Illumina iSeq 100 was used to sequence cultures from other donors in the study. A total of 10 COVID-19 convalescent patients and a few SARS-CoV-2-naive healthy vaccine recipients were included in the full study. Participants received two doses of either the BNT162b2 or the mRNA-1273 mRNA SARS-CoV-2 vaccine. Pre-vaccine samples were drawn from a couple of convalescent patients 16 days and one week before the first dose, at 142 and 148 days after COVID-19 diagnosis. The study compared SARS-CoV-2 spike-specific CD4+ TCR repertoires before and after mRNA vaccination in COVID-19 convalescent patients and infection-naive vaccine recipients.

What the work shows at the level of the full study, not this receptor alone: Among convalescent patients, the spike-reactive repertoire after vaccination was made up mainly of new vaccine-induced clones that were largely distinct from the clones induced by infection. The study was limited by a small number of convalescent patients, and early post-infection timepoints were lacking. Clones induced by infection and clones induced by vaccination both contracted markedly at late timepoints after vaccination, which fits with T cell responses waning over time.

From the cysteine up to the phenylalanine, the CDR3 has a length of 20 residues. The retained sequence is limited to the CDR3, 60 bases, with the frame set at the first base. The germline V gene supplies CDR1 SGHRS and CDR2 YFSETQ. V was cut back by 0 bases and J by 2 bases, leaving a gap of 24 bases between them. Library generation was performed with the immunoSEQ multiplex PCR assay. DNA from the CD4+ T cells that had been cultured and isolated underwent TCR beta CDR3 sequencing. The authors' analysis ran thus. Non-productive TCR sequences were removed, reads were trimmed to the CDR3 region, and CDR3s of at least 7 amino acids were retained. Antigen-specific clonotypes were identified using the MANAFEST web app by comparison of expansion in peptide wells against reference cultures. To count as positive, a clone had to show expansion at FDR<0.05 compared with the reference and with all other wells, an odds ratio above 5, and a frequency above 0.1% in two replicate wells. A clonotype was defined as cross-reactive if the clonotype was significantly expanded both in SARS-CoV-2 spike wells and in at least one common cold coronavirus spike condition. Using the stringdist R package, CDR3 similarity was measured by Levenshtein distance, and unrooted trees were constructed with ape in R 3.6.1. The source is immuneACCESS, and TCRdb retained only in-frame sequences with V and J called. Part of the clones is not carried over; for the studies checked, unresolved V genes explain less than half of this, and the remainder is unexplained. That table furnishes V, J and clone size, whereas the DNA furnished D and trimming. Within this sample are about 51,000 clones, with roughly four fifths of them counted one time only. The leading ten clones occupy approximately 9% of the sample.

After approximately eleven days of culture, CD4+ T cells were isolated with the EasySep CD4+ T cell isolation kit. Convalescent patients had PCR-confirmed SARS-CoV-2 infection between March and December 2020, before Alpha, Beta and Delta variants emerged in the United States. On days 3 and 7, half of the culture medium was replaced with fresh IL-2-containing medium. Unless noted otherwise, every peptide stimulation condition was cultured in triplicate wells. Using Ficoll-Paque Plus gradient centrifugation, PBMC were separated from whole blood and then either used fresh or cryopreserved at -140C. The QIAamp micro DNA kit was used to extract genomic DNA from the cultured CD4+ T cells. Concerning this clone: Its recognized antigen is unknown. Within one base of it there is no much larger clone, and no base qualities were kept.

Here the chain combines TRBV5-1 and TRBJ1-5; the best D guess is TRBD1, with 5 bases matching. The TCR comes from a human donor who had a prior SARS-CoV-2 infection. Sequenced material: CD4+ T cells from PBMCs cultured without peptide, taken before COVID-19 vaccination. This receptor carries the CDR3 CASSLVPGRFKEIRNQPQHF. The DNA sequence follows: TGCGCCAGCAGCTTGGTCCCAGGGCGCTTTAAGGAGATCCGCAATCAGCCCCAGCATTTT.